A single sample is the source of the 18 T cell receptor beta chains below, sequenced in a study of shared clonotypes between healthy human individuals. Terminally differentiated effector memory CD45RA+ cells were excluded by CCR7 positive selection of CD45RO-negative cells. Repertoires were generated with immunoSEQ multiplex PCR, while TCRdb's copy carries only in-frame clones and drops some. The sample has around 1,900,000 clones, 93% seen once; the top ten hold about 1.7%. Sequenced material: naive CD8+ T cells from PBMCs. These receptors came from a man between 18 and 29 years old in good health. Some clones in this sample may be carry-over from other donors' samples.

V gene TRBV7-9 combines with J gene TRBJ1-4; no clear D gene. Germline V lookup: CDR1 SEHNR, CDR2 FQNEAQ (reference sequence). V lost 1 base and J lost 7, with 4 bases in between. This CDR3 has 12 residues. CDR3 DNA: TGTGCCAGCAGCTTAGGGTTTGAAAAACTGTTTTTT. Its protein is CASSLGFEKLFF.

Note on this clone: This CDR3 is also generated by other DNA sequences in the sample. DNA for the CDR3: TGTGCCAGCAGCGTAAGGGGGGCGAACGGAAACACCATATATTTT. Its translation is CASSVRGANGNTIYF. J is TRBJ1-3 and V is TRBV9, with D possibly being TRBD1 (6 bases). The germline CDR1 and CDR2 sequences are SGDLS and YYNGEE. Trimming left V 1 base short and J 4 bases short, with 12 bases between. CDR3 length equals 15 residues.

Concerning this clone itself: Other DNA sequences in the same sample also yield this CDR3. V gene TRBV9 combines with J gene TRBJ2-7; TRBD2 agrees at 7 bases. The CDR3 runs to 14 residues. V dropped 2 bases and J dropped 0; count of bases not matched to a gene: 2. Germline V gives CDR1 SGDLS, CDR2 YYNGEE. CDR3 amino acids: CASSVGGFSYEQYF. The CDR3 coding sequence is TGTGCCAGCAGCGTCGGGGGGTTCTCCTACGAGCAGTACTTC.

V usage is TRBV27 and J usage is TRBJ2-7; 8 nucleotides align to TRBD2. Per the germline V gene, CDR1 is MNHEY and CDR2 is SMNVEV (reference sequence). With 10 bases clipped from V and 2 bases from J, the junction kept 10 bases outside the gene matches. This CDR3 is 14 amino acids long. CDR3 sequence: CANGREGRTYEQYF. The CDR3 DNA follows: TGTGCCAACGGCCGGGAGGGCCGTACCTACGAGCAGTACTTC.

This clone showed up just once. V usage is TRBV4-1 and J usage is TRBJ2-3, with D uncertain. CDR3 size: 14 residues. Trimming shortened V by 4 bases and J by 4 bases, and 12 bases separated the two germline ends. Germline CDR1 is MGHRA and CDR2 is YSYEKL. Here the CDR3 DNA reads TGCGCCAGCAGCCTCGTATTAGCCGCAGATACGCAGTATTTT. Its translation is CASSLVLAADTQYF.

In regard to this clone: The identical CDR3 is also encoded by other nucleotide sequences in the sample. The chain joins TRBV6-6 to TRBJ2-7, with 9 bases fitting TRBD2. Germline CDR1 MNHNY, CDR2 SVGAGI (reference sequence). The CDR3 has 15 amino acids. V dropped 0 bases and J dropped 4; count of bases not matched to a gene: 4. The CDR3 DNA is TGTGCCAGCAGTTACTCGGATAGCGGGAGTTACGAGCAGTACTTC. Its protein product is CASSYSDSGSYEQYF.

This chain connects TRBV9 to TRBJ2-2, with TRBD2 matching over 7 bases. CDR1 and CDR2 (germline): SGDLS, YYNGEE. V dropped 5 bases and J dropped 7; count of bases not matched to a gene: 17. CDR3 length equals 17 residues. CDR3 nucleotide sequence: TGTGCCAGCAGTCCACCCCTGGCGGGAGAGAGTCGCGGGGAGCTGTTTTTT. Its protein is CASSPPLAGESRGELFF.

The genes are TRBV4-3 and TRBJ1-1; perhaps TRBD1 as D (5 bases). The CDR3 contains 17 residues. Germline V gene data show CDR1 as LGHNA and CDR2 as YSLEER. V gave up 1 base and J gave up 3 bases, with 18 bases separating them. The CDR3 DNA is TGCGCCAGCAGCCAAGCTTCGGGAGGGACGACGGACACTGAAGCTTTCTTT. This gives the protein CASSQASGGTTDTEAFF.

This clone appeared a single time. This chain links TRBV28 with TRBJ1-2, with TRBD1 identical over 7 bases. This CDR3 region has 17 residues. CDR1 MDHEN and CDR2 SYDVKM come from the germline V gene. The V segment lost 8 bases and the J segment 5 bases; nucleotides outside the gene matches: 20. As DNA, the CDR3 is TGTGCCAGCGCCATGGAAGGGTGGGCAGGGGGAGGTTATGGCTACACCTTC. Protein sequence: CASAMEGWAGGGYGYTF.

This chain connects TRBV7-9 to TRBJ2-3; maybe TRBD2 (6 bases). The V gene lost 3 bases and the J gene lost 0 bases, with 13 bases spanning the gap. The germline gives CDR1 SEHNR, CDR2 FQNEAQ (reference sequence). The CDR3 consists of 16 residues. CDR3 region: CASSFLRGGSTDTQYF. The CDR3 region has the DNA TGTGCCAGCAGCTTCCTGCGGGGTGGGAGCACAGATACGCAGTATTTT. The entire variable domain, with the rest obtained from reference TRBV7-9 and TRBJ2-3, is as follows: DTGVSQNPRHKITKRGQNVTFRCDPISEHNRLYWYRQTLGQGPEFLTYFQNEAQLEKSRLLSDRFSAERPKGSFSTLEIQRTEQGDSAMYLCASSFLRGGSTDTQYFGPGTRLTVL.

V usage is TRBV5-1 and J usage is TRBJ2-1; possibly TRBD2 for D (5 bases). CDR3 length: 15 residues. CDR1 is SGHRS, CDR2 YFSETQ, per germline. Trimming took off 2 bases at V and 2 bases at J, with 11 bases between the two ends. In nucleotides, the CDR3 is TGCGCCAGCAGCTTCTCGTGGGAGCCCTACAATGAGCAGTTCTTC. Encoded protein: CASSFSWEPYNEQFF. Full variable domain (rest looked up from reference TRBV5-1 and TRBJ2-1): KAGVTQTPRYLIKTRGQQVTLSCSPISGHRSVSWYQQTPGQGLQFLFEYFSETQRNKGNFPGRFSGRQFSNSRSEMNVSTLELGDSALYLCASSFSWEPYNEQFFGPGTRLTVL.

This clone is a singleton in its sample. The rearrangement uses TRBV6-5 and TRBJ2-7; D may match TRBD1 or TRBD2 (6 bases each). V dropped 10 bases and J dropped 5 bases, with 18 bases sitting between them. The CDR3 is made up of 13 amino acids. CDR1 is MNHEY, CDR2 SVGAGI, per germline. CDR3 nucleotides: TGTGCCACCCGGGGGTACAGGGTGGACGAGCAGTACTTC. Amino acid sequence: CATRGYRVDEQYF.

Only one count was recorded for this clone. This sequence joins TRBV5-1 and TRBJ2-7; D is possibly TRBD2 (5 bases). Looked up from germline, CDR1 is SGHRS and CDR2 is YFSETQ. V dropped 2 bases and J dropped 2 bases, with 11 bases sitting between them. The CDR3 has 14 residues. Here the CDR3 DNA reads TGCGCCAGCAGCTTCGCAACGGGGACCTACGAGCAGTACTTC. Its translation is CASSFATGTYEQYF. Complete variable domain (other parts from reference TRBV5-1 and TRBJ2-7): KAGVTQTPRYLIKTRGQQVTLSCSPISGHRSVSWYQQTPGQGLQFLFEYFSETQRNKGNFPGRFSGRQFSNSRSEMNVSTLELGDSALYLCASSFATGTYEQYFGPGTRLTVT.

V usage is TRBV9 and J usage is TRBJ2-5; D possibly corresponds to TRBD2 (6 bases). Germline V gene lookup returns CDR1 SGDLS and CDR2 YYNGEE. This CDR3 spans 15 amino acids. The ends were cut back, 0 bases at V and 2 bases at J, with 11 bases in the middle. The DNA for the CDR3 is TGTGCCAGCAGCGTAGTCGCGGGGTCACAAGAGACCCAGTACTTC. Amino acid sequence: CASSVVAGSQETQYF.

This sequence joins TRBV13 and TRBJ2-1; a possible D gene is TRBD2 (6 bases). CDR1 is PRHDT and CDR2 is FYEKMQ in the germline V gene (reference sequence). Trimming stripped 4 bases from V and 15 bases from J, with 19 bases between. This CDR3 region has 13 residues. The CDR3 DNA sequence: TGTGCCAGCAGCTCGCCGCGTAGCGGAATATTGTTCTTC. This gives the protein CASSSPRSGILFF.

A few counts support this clone. This rearrangement joins TRBV29-1 to TRBJ1-2; the D gene is possibly TRBD1 (5 bases). The V gene's germline CDR1 is SQVTM and CDR2 ANQGSEA. V was pared by 6 bases and J by 4 bases, with 9 bases between. This CDR3 comprises 11 residues. This CDR3 is CSVRVGYGYTF. CDR3 sequence (DNA): TGCAGCGTCAGGGTAGGCTATGGCTACACCTTC.

This chain joins TRBV23-1 and TRBJ2-2, with 11 bases that match TRBD2. TRBV23-1 is assigned to the ORF class and has an uncertain function. This CDR3 spans 17 amino acids. V shed 11 bases, J shed 3 bases, and the junction held 14 bases outside the gene matches. CDR3: CADPGDSGRADTGELFF. CDR3 bases: TGCGCCGACCCGGGGGATAGCGGGAGGGCGGACACCGGGGAGCTGTTTTTT.

The V and J genes are TRBV9 and TRBJ2-1; unclear D gene. Germline-derived CDR1 and CDR2 are SGDLS and YYNGEE. Trimming left V 0 bases short and J 3 bases short, with 10 bases between. The CDR3 runs 15 residues. DNA for the CDR3: TGTGCCAGCAGCGTAGAGGCGAGCGACTACAATGAGCAGTTCTTC. This translates into CASSVEASDYNEQFF.